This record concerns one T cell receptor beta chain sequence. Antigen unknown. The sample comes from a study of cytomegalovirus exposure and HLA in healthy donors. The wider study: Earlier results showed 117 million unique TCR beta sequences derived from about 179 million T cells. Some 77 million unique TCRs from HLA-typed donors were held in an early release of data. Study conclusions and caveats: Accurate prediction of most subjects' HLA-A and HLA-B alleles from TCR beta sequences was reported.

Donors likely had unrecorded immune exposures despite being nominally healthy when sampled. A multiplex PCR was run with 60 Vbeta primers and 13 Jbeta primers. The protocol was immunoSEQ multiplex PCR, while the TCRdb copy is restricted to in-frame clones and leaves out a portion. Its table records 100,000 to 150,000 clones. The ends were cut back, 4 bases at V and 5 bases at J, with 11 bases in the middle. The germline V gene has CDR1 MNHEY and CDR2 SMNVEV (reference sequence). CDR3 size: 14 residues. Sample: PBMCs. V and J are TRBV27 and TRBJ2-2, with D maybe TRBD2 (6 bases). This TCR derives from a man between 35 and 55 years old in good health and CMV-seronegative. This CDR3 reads CASSSPGTTGELFF. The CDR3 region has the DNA TGTGCCAGCAGTTCGCCCGGGACTACCGGGGAGCTGTTTTTT.